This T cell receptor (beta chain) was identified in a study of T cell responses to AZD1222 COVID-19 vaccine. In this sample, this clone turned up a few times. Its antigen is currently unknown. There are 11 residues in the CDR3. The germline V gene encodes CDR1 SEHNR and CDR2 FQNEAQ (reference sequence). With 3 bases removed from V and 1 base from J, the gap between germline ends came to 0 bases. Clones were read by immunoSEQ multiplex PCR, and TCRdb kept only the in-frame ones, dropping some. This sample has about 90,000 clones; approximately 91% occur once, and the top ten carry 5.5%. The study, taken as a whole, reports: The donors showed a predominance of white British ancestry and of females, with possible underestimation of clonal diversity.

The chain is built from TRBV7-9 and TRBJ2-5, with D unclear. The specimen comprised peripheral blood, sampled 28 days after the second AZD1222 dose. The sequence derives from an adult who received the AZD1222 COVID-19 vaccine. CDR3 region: CASSFQETQYF. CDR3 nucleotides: TGTGCCAGCAGCTTCCAAGAGACCCAGTACTTC.